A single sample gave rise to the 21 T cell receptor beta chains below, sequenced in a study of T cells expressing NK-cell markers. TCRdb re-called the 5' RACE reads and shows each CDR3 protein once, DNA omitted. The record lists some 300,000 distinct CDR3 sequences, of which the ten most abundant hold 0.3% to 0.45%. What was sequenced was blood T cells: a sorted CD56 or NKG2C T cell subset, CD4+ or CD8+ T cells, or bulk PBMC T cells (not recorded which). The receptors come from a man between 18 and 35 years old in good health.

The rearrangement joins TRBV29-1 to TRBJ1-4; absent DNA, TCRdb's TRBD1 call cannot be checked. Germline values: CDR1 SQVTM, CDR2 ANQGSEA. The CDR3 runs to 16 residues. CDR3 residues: CSVDRLRAGEDEKLFF.

The CDR3 spells CASNNDSPMEQYF. V is TRBV28 and J is TRBJ2-7; the D call from TCRdb, TRBD1, cannot be confirmed without DNA. The V gene's germline CDR1 is MDHEN and CDR2 SYDVKM. This CDR3 contains 13 residues.

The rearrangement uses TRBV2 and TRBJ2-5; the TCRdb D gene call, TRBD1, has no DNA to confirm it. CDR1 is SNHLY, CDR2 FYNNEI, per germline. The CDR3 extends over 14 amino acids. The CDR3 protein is CASSEAGRVETQYF.

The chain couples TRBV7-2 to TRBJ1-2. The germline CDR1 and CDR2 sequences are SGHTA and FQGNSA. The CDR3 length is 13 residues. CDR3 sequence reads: CASSPTLEYVRTF.

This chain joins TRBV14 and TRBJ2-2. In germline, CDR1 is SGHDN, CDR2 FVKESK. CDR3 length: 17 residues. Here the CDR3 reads CASSQDWGVTNTGELFF.

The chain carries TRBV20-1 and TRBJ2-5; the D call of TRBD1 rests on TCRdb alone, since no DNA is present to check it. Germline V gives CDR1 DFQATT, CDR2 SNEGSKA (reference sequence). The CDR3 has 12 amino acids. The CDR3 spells CSAPGQAETQYF.

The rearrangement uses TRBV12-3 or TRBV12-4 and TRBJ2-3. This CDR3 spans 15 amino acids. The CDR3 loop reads CASSYSGTSTDTQYF.

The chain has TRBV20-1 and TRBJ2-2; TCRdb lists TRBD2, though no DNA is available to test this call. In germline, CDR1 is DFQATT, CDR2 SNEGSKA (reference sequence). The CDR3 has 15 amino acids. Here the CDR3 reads CSAAPDGKNTGELFF.

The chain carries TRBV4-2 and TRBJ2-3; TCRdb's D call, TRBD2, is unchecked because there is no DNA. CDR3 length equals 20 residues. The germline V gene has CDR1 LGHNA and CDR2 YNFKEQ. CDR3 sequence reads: CASSQDPRLAGGSSTDTQYF.

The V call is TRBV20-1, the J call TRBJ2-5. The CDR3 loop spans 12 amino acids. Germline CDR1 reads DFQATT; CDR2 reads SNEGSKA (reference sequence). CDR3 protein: CSARDSRETQYF.

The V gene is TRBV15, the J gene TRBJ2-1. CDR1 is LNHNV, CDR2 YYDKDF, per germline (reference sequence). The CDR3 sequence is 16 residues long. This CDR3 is CATEQGVTSSYNEQFF.

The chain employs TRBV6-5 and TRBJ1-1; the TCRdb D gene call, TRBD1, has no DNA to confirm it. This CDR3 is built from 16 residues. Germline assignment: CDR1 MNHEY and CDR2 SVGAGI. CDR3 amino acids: CASSYTPTGLNTEAFF.

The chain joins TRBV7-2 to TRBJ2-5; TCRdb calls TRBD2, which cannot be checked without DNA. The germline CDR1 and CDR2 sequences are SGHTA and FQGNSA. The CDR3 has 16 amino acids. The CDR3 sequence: CASSFSARLEVETQYF.

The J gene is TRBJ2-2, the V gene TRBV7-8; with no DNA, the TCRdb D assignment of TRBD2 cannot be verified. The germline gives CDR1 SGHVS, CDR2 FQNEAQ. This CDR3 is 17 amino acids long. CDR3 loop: CASSLGTSGRVTGELFF.

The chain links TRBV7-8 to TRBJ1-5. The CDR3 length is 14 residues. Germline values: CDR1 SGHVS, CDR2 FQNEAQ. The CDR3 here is CASSSTQRVQPQHF.

CDR3 protein: CASSDSMGDTQYF. The V gene is TRBV6-4, the J gene TRBJ2-3. The CDR3 is 13 residues long. CDR1 and CDR2 (germline): MRHNA, SNTAGT.

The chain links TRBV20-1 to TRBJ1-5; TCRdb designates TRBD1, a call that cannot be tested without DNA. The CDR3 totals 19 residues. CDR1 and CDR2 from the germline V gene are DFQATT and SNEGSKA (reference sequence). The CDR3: CSASRQRIGQGAGNQPQHF.

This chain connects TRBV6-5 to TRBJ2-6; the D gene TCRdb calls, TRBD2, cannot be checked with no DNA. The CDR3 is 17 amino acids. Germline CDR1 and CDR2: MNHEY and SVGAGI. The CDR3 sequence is CASSYVRTVSGANVLTF.

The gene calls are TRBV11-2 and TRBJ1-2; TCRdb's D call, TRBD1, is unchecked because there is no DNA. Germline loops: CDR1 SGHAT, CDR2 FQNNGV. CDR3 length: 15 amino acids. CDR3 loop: CASGRDRGSYYGYTF.

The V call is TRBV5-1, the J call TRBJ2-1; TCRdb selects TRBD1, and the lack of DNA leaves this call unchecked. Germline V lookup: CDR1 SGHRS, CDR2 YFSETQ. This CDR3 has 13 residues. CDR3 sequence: CASSRDKYNEQFF.

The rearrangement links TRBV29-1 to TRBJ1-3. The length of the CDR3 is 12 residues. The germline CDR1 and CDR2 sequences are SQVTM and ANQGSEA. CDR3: CSVREPGNTIYF. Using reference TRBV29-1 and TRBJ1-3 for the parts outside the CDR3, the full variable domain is SAVISQKPSRDICQRGTSLTIQCQVDSQVTMMFWYRQQPGQSLTLIATANQGSEATYESGFVIDKFPISRPNLTFSTLTVSNMSPEDSSIYLCSVREPGNTIYFGEGSWLTVV.